Listed here are 25 T cell receptor beta chains from one sample, sequenced in a study of T cell responses to AZD1222 COVID-19 vaccine. Method: immunoSEQ multiplex PCR; TCRdb's copy keeps in-frame clones and lacks some. The profile shows about 150,000 clones, roughly 87% of them singletons. The source material was peripheral blood, sampled on day 0 of AZD1222 vaccination. All receptors derive from an adult in good health.

The V and J genes are TRBV19 and TRBJ2-7; TRBD2 matches 14 bases. Losses at the gene ends were 4 bases for V and 6 bases for J; bases not matched to a gene: 11. Germline values: CDR1 LNHDA, CDR2 SQIVND (reference sequence). The CDR3 extends over 17 amino acids. The CDR3 here is CASSTGTSGSRSLEQYF. As DNA, the CDR3 is TGTGCCAGTAGTACGGGGACTAGCGGGAGCCGATCTCTCGAGCAGTACTTC.

This clone has a single count. This sequence joins TRBV6-5 and TRBJ2-5; TRBD2 aligns across 7 bases. CDR1 and CDR2 from the germline V gene are MNHEY and SVGAGI. CDR3 length: 12 amino acids. The J segment lost 4 bases and the V segment lost 7 bases, leaving 3 bases of the junction unmatched. This CDR3 reads CASKSGGETQYF. DNA for the CDR3: TGTGCCAGCAAGTCGGGGGGAGAGACCCAGTACTTC.

V is TRBV18 and J is TRBJ1-1, with 9 positions matching TRBD1. Trimming removed 1 base from V and 4 bases from J; junction bases left unmatched: 4. CDR1 KGHSH and CDR2 LQKENI come from the germline V gene. The CDR3 spans 15 residues. DNA of the CDR3: TGTGCCAGCTCACCACAGGGACAGGGCCCCACTGAAGCTTTCTTT. Its protein is CASSPQGQGPTEAFF.

The chain employs TRBV5-5 and TRBJ2-7, with D possibly being TRBD1 (5 bases). Between the trimmed V and J ends, which lost 3 bases and 2 bases, there was a span of 15 bases. The germline gives CDR1 SGHKS, CDR2 YYEKEE (reference sequence). CDR3 length: 15 amino acids. CDR3 DNA sequence: TGTGCCAGCAGCTCAGGACAAGGCCAAACCTACGAGCAGTACTTC. This codes for CASSSGQGQTYEQYF. Together with reference TRBV5-5 and TRBJ2-7, the CDR3 gives the full variable domain: DAGVTQSPTHLIKTRGQQVTLRCSPISGHKSVSWYQQVLGQGPQFIFQYYEKEERGRGNFPDRFSARQFPNYSSELNVNALLLGDSALYLCASSSGQGQTYEQYFGPGTRLTVT.

This chain connects TRBV9 to TRBJ1-1; D is unclear. The CDR3 totals 13 residues. The V end was cut by 1 base, the J end by 3 bases, with 7 bases between. Germline V CDR1 and CDR2: SGDLS, YYNGEE. CDR3: CASSVRVDTEAFF. In DNA, the CDR3 is TGTGCCAGCAGCGTACGGGTTGACACTGAAGCTTTCTTT.

The chain is built from TRBV30 and TRBJ1-2; D unclear. The CDR3 runs 13 residues. V lost 1 base to trimming and J lost 7 bases, with 13 bases between them. Germline loops: CDR1 GTSNPN, CDR2 SVGIG (reference sequence). CDR3 DNA sequence: TGTGCCTGGAGTGGGTTAACGGGAATTGGCTACACCTTC. Protein: CAWSGLTGIGYTF.

V gene TRBV9 combines with J gene TRBJ2-1; TRBD1 aligns across 8 bases. This CDR3 is built from 15 residues. V shed 4 bases and J 4 bases; nucleotides not matched to a gene: 7. CDR1 is SGDLS, CDR2 YYNGEE, per germline. In DNA form, the CDR3 reads TGTGCCAGCAGCCCACGTACAGGGGGGTACAATGAGCAGTTCTTC. Amino acid sequence: CASSPRTGGYNEQFF.

The chain employs TRBV5-4 and TRBJ1-1, with D perhaps TRBD1 (5 bases). V lost 4 bases and J 1 base, leaving 14 bases between the germline ends. This CDR3 region has 15 residues. The germline V gene encodes CDR1 SGHNT and CDR2 YYREEE (reference sequence). CDR3 region: CASSTPGRENTEAFF. CDR3 nucleotide sequence: TGTGCCAGCAGCACGCCGGGACGGGAGAACACTGAAGCTTTCTTT.

The chain couples TRBV7-9 to TRBJ2-5, with a tentative D call TRBD1 (6 bases). V was cut by 1 base and J by 5 bases, with 14 bases left in between. Germline V gene sequence: CDR1 SEHNR, CDR2 FQNEAQ (reference sequence). The CDR3 has 15 amino acids. The DNA for the CDR3 is TGTGCCAGCAGCTTAGAGGCAGGGGTAGGGGAGACCCAGTACTTC. Its translation: CASSLEAGVGETQYF.

The chain combines TRBV7-9 with TRBJ1-2, with 7 bases that match TRBD1. Germline trimming cut 6 bases from V and 8 bases from J; bases unmatched to any gene: 15. The germline V gene encodes CDR1 SEHNR and CDR2 FQNEAQ (reference sequence). The CDR3 extends over 15 amino acids. The CDR3 DNA is TGTGCCAGCAGTCCCCCAGACAGGGATCTGTACGGCTACACCTTC. It specifies CASSPPDRDLYGYTF.

The J gene is TRBJ1-5, the V gene TRBV30, with no clear D. CDR1 GTSNPN and CDR2 SVGIG come from the germline V gene (reference sequence). The CDR3 totals 13 residues. Trimming shortened V by 2 bases and J by 3 bases, and 8 bases separated the two germline ends. This CDR3 is CAWSRMFNQPQHF. In DNA form, the CDR3 reads TGTGCCTGGAGTCGGATGTTCAATCAGCCCCAGCATTTT. Together with reference TRBV30 and TRBJ1-5, the CDR3 gives the full variable domain: SQTIHQWPATLVQPVGSPLSLECTVEGTSNPNLYWYRQAAGRGLQLLFYSVGIGQISSEVPQNLSASRPQDRQFILSSKKLLLSDSGFYLCAWSRMFNQPQHFGDGTRLSIL.

The chain has TRBV30 and TRBJ2-5, with D possibly TRBD2 on 6 matching bases. V was trimmed by 0 bases and J by 1 base, leaving 9 bases between them. This CDR3 is built from 14 residues. The germline V gene encodes CDR1 GTSNPN and CDR2 SVGIG (reference sequence). This CDR3 is CAWSVGGVQETQYF. CDR3 DNA sequence: TGTGCCTGGAGTGTTGGAGGGGTCCAAGAGACCCAGTACTTC. Using reference TRBV30 and TRBJ2-5 for the parts outside the CDR3, the full variable domain is SQTIHQWPATLVQPVGSPLSLECTVEGTSNPNLYWYRQAAGRGLQLLFYSVGIGQISSEVPQNLSASRPQDRQFILSSKKLLLSDSGFYLCAWSVGGVQETQYFGPGTRLLVL.

This rearrangement joins TRBV6-4 to TRBJ2-1; no clear D gene. V lost 7 bases to trimming and J lost 2 bases, with 3 bases between them. Germline V gives CDR1 MRHNA, CDR2 SNTAGT. The CDR3 loop spans 11 amino acids. This CDR3 is CASITYNEQFF. In DNA, the CDR3 is TGTGCCAGCATTACCTACAATGAGCAGTTCTTC.

This chain connects TRBV7-3 to TRBJ2-3, with a weak D call TRBD1 (5 bases). V shed 4 bases and J shed 1 base, with 12 bases lying between them. Germline lookup yields CDR1 SGHTA and CDR2 FQGTGA. There are 15 residues in the CDR3. CDR3 loop: CASSSQGMGTDTQYF. CDR3 nucleotides: TGTGCCAGCAGCTCCCAGGGTATGGGCACAGATACGCAGTATTTT. The entire variable domain, with the rest obtained from reference TRBV7-3 and TRBJ2-3, is as follows: GAGVSQTPSNKVTEKGKYVELRCDPISGHTALYWYRQSLGQGPEFLIYFQGTGAADDSGLPNDRFFAVRPEGSVSTLKIQRTERGDSAVYLCASSSQGMGTDTQYFGPGTRLTVL.

V and J are TRBV28 and TRBJ1-4, with 7 bases lining up with TRBD1. CDR3 size: 16 residues. CDR1 and CDR2 (germline): MDHEN, SYDVKM. Unmatched junction bases numbered 6, after V lost 5 bases and J lost 0 bases. CDR3: CASSITGAATNEKLFF. The CDR3 bases are TGTGCCAGCAGTATCACAGGGGCTGCAACTAATGAAAAACTGTTTTTT.

This sequence joins TRBV14 and TRBJ2-7, with D maybe TRBD1 (5 bases). This CDR3 is 14 amino acids long. The germline CDR1 and CDR2 sequences are SGHDN and FVKESK. The V end lost 4 bases, the J end lost 0 bases, and 10 bases lay between the germline ends. CDR3 residues: CASSRATGSYEQYF. CDR3 sequence (DNA): TGTGCCAGCAGCCGCGCAACAGGCTCCTACGAGCAGTACTTC.

The chain is built from TRBV9 and TRBJ2-7; TRBD2 matches at 8 bases. Losses at the gene ends were 1 base for V and 2 bases for J; bases not matched to a gene: 5. In germline, CDR1 is SGDLS, CDR2 YYNGEE. The CDR3 totals 15 residues. The CDR3 protein is CASSVTSGPTYEQYF. CDR3 coding DNA: TGTGCCAGCAGCGTAACTAGCGGACCGACCTACGAGCAGTACTTC.

The chain carries TRBV19 and TRBJ1-5; TRBD1 is a possible D gene (6 bases). V gave up 5 bases and J gave up 6 bases, with 14 bases separating them. This CDR3 contains 14 residues. Germline V gene sequence: CDR1 LNHDA, CDR2 SQIVND (reference sequence). The CDR3, as DNA: TGTGCCAGTAGTCCGCGACAGGCGGGTCAGCCCCAGCATTTT. This translates into CASSPRQAGQPQHF.

The chain has TRBV7-9 and TRBJ2-1, with TRBD2 identical over 14 bases. Germline lookup yields CDR1 SEHNR and CDR2 FQNEAQ (reference sequence). The CDR3 totals 18 residues. V shed 4 bases and J 1 base; nucleotides not matched to a gene: 6. The CDR3 sequence: CASSSGTSGSSSYNEQFF. CDR3 in DNA: TGTGCCAGCAGCTCAGGGACTAGCGGGAGTTCGTCCTACAATGAGCAGTTCTTC.

The chain links TRBV19 to TRBJ1-5; 7 nucleotides line up with TRBD1. The CDR3 is 15 amino acids. Germline assignment: CDR1 LNHDA and CDR2 SQIVND (reference sequence). V shed 4 bases and J 3 bases; nucleotides not matched to a gene: 6. In nucleotides, the CDR3 is TGTGCCAGTAGTAGCAGAGGACAGGACAATCAGCCCCAGCATTTT. This encodes CASSSRGQDNQPQHF.

V gene TRBV5-1 combines with J gene TRBJ2-1; D is possibly TRBD1 or TRBD2 (7 bases each). Germline CDR1 reads SGHRS; CDR2 reads YFSETQ. This CDR3 spans 15 amino acids. Trimming took 1 base from V and 7 from J, leaving 15 bases between them. This CDR3 is CASSLREGARNEQFF. Here the CDR3 DNA reads TGCGCCAGCAGCTTGAGGGAGGGGGCGCGGAATGAGCAGTTCTTC.

The rearrangement joins TRBV11-2 to TRBJ1-1; D is undetermined. Trimming pared 1 base from V and 4 bases from J, leaving 13 bases between. This CDR3 region has 15 residues. Germline CDR1 is SGHAT and CDR2 is FQNNGV. DNA of the CDR3: TGTGCCAGCAGCTTAGGTGGAGGGTCGGGCACTGAAGCTTTCTTT. Protein: CASSLGGGSGTEAFF.

J is TRBJ1-2 and V is TRBV28; TRBD1 matches at 7 bases. The V gene end was trimmed by 6 bases and the J gene end by 4 bases; junction bases not matched to a gene: 8. The CDR3 has 14 amino acids. CDR1 and CDR2 from the germline V gene are MDHEN and SYDVKM. The CDR3 protein is CASSPGQATYGYTF. The CDR3 bases are TGTGCCAGCAGCCCCGGACAGGCAACCTATGGCTACACCTTC.

The chain joins TRBV19 to TRBJ2-7, with 11 bases aligning to TRBD1. The trim removed 6 bases at V and 7 bases at J, leaving 2 bases unmatched. The CDR3 runs 12 residues. Germline CDR1 reads LNHDA; CDR2 reads SQIVND (reference sequence). The CDR3 DNA is TGTGCCAGTAGGGACAGGGGGCGGGAGCAGTACTTC. Encoded protein: CASRDRGREQYF.

This clone was observed a single time. The chain is built from TRBV7-8 and TRBJ2-7; TRBD1 agrees at 8 bases. CDR1 SGHVS and CDR2 FQNEAQ come from the germline V gene. V dropped 1 base and J dropped 2; count of bases not matched to a gene: 7. This CDR3 spans 16 amino acids. The CDR3 coding sequence is TGTGCCAGCAGCTTAGAGGTTGGGACAGGAACCTACGAGCAGTACTTC. This gives the protein CASSLEVGTGTYEQYF.